The clone carrying this T cell receptor (beta chain) was seen repeatedly, ten times or more. These data come from a study of T cells in Graves' hyperthyroidism and ophthalmopathy. Trimming cost V 2 bases and J 8 bases, with 13 bases left between them. Germline V lookup: CDR1 MNHNS, CDR2 SASEGT. CDR3 length: 15 residues. TCR beta CDR3 regions were amplified from RNA. First-round RT-PCR targeting the TCR CDR3 was performed with the HTBI primer set. TCRdb reprocessed the multiplex PCR reads with MiXCR, giving one entry per CDR3 protein. The sample lists 250,000 to 350,000 distinct CDR3 sequences; approximately 21% were seen once.

The chain recombines TRBV6-1 with TRBJ1-6; D gene unclear. This TCR was sampled from a man aged 25 to 40 with Graves' ophthalmopathy. Material: blood. CDR3 coding DNA: TGTGCCAGCAGTGAATCCCTTTTAGTAGATTCACCCCTCCACTTT. Its translation is CASSESLLVDSPLHF.